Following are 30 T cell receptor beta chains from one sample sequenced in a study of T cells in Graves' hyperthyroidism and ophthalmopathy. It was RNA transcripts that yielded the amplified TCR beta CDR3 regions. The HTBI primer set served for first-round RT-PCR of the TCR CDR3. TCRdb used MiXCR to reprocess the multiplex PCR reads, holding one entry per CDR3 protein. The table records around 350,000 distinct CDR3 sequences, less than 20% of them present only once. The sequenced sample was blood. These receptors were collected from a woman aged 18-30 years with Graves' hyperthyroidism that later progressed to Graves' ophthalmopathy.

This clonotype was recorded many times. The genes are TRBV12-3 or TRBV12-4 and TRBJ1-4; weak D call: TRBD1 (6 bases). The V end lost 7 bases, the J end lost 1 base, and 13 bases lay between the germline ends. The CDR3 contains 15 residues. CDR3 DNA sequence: TGTGCCAGCACTCCGAGGGGGGTAACTAATGAAAAACTGTTTTTT. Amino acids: CASTPRGVTNEKLFF.

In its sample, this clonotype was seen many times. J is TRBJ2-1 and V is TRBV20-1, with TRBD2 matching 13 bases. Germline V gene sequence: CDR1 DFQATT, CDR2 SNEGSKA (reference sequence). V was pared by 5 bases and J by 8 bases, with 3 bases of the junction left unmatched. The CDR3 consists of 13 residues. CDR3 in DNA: TGCAGTGCTTGGACTAGCGGGAGATATGAGCAGTTCTTC. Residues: CSAWTSGRYEQFF.

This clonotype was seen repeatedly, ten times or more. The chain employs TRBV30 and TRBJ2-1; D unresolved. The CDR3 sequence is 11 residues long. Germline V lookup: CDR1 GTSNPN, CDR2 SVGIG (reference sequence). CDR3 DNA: TGTGCGGCAGACTTTATCAATGAGCAGTTCTTC. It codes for CAADFINEQFF.

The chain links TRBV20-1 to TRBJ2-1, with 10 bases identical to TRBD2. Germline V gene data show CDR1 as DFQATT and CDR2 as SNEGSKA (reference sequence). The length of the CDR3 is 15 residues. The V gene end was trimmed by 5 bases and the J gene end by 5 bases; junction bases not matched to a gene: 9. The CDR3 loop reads CSAAQRTSGDNEQFF. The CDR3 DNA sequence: TGCAGTGCTGCCCAAAGGACTAGCGGTGACAATGAGCAGTTCTTC.

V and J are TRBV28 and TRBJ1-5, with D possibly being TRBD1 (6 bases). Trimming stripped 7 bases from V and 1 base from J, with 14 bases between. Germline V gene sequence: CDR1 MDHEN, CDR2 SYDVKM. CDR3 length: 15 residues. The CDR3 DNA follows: TGTGCCAGCAAGGCGGGGGGGCTGAGCAATCAGCCCCAGCATTTT. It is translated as CASKAGGLSNQPQHF. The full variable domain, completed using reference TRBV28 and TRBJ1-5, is DVKVTQSSRYLVKRTGEKVFLECVQDMDHENMFWYRQDPGLGLRLIYFSYDVKMKEKGDIPEGYSVSREKKERFSLILESASTNQTSMYLCASKAGGLSNQPQHFGDGTRLSIL.

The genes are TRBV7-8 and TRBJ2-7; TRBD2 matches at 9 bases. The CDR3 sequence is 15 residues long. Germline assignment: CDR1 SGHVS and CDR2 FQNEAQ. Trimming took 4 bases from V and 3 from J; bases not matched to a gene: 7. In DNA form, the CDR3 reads TGTGCCAGCAGCTGGACGGCGGGAGGGGACTACGAGCAGTACTTC. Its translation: CASSWTAGGDYEQYF.

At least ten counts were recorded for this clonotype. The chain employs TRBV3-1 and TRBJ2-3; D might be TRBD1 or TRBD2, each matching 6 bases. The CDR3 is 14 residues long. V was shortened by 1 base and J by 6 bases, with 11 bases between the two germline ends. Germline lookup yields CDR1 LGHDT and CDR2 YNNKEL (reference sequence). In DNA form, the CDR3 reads TGTGCCAGCAGCCAAGTTGGGGGGCCGGATACGCAGTATTTT. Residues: CASSQVGGPDTQYF.

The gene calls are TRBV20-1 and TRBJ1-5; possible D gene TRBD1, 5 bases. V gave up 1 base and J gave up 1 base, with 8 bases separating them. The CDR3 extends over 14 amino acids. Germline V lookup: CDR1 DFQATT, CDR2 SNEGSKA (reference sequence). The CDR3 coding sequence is TGCAGTGCTAGAGGGGGGGTGAGCAATCAGCCCCAGCATTTT. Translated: CSARGGVSNQPQHF.

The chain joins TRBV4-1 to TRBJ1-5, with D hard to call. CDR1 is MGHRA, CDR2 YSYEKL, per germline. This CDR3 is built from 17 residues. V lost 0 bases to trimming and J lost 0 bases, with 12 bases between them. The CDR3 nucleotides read TGCGCCAGCAGCCAAGAGGCAACTGAAATTAGCAATCAGCCCCAGCATTTT. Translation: CASSQEATEISNQPQHF.

CDR3 amino acids: CSVEGGLVINEQFF. The CDR3, as DNA: TGCAGCGTTGAAGGGGGACTAGTAATCAATGAGCAGTTCTTC. This chain joins TRBV29-1 and TRBJ2-1, with 8 bases that match TRBD2. Trimming cost V 1 base and J 6 bases; bases outside gene matches: 5. The CDR3 consists of 14 residues. Germline loops: CDR1 SQVTM, CDR2 ANQGSEA.

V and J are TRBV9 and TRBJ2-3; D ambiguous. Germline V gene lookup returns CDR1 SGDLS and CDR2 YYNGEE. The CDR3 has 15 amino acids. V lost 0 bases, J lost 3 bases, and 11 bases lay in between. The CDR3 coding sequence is TGTGCCAGCAGCGTAGCCGGAGTCGGGACAGATACGCAGTATTTT. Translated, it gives CASSVAGVGTDTQYF.

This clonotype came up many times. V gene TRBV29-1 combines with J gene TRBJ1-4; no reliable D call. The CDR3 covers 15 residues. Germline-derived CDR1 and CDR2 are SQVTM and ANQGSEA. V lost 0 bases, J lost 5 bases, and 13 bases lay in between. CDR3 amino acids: CSVEDRWGGNEKLFF. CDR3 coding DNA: TGCAGCGTTGAAGATCGATGGGGAGGCAATGAAAAACTGTTTTTT.

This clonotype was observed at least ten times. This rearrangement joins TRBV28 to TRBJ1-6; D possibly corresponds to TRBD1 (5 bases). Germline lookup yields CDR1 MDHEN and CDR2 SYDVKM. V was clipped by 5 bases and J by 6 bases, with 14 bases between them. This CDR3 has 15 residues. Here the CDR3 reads CASSPNDRTNSPLHF. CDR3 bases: TGTGCCAGCAGTCCAAACGACAGAACTAATTCACCCCTCCACTTT.

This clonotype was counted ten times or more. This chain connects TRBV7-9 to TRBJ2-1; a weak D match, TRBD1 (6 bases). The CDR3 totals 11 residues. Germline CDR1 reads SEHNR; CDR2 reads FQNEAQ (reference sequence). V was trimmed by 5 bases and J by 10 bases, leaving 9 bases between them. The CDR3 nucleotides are TGTGCCAGCAGCGTCGACAGGGAGCAGTTCTTC. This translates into CASSVDREQFF.

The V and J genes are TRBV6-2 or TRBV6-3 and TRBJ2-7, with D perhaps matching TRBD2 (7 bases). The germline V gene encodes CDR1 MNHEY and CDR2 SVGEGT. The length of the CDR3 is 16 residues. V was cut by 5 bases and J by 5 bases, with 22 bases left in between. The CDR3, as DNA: TGTGCCAGCAGTAAGAGATTACGGGGGGCTTATAACGAGCAGTACTTC. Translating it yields CASSKRLRGAYNEQYF.

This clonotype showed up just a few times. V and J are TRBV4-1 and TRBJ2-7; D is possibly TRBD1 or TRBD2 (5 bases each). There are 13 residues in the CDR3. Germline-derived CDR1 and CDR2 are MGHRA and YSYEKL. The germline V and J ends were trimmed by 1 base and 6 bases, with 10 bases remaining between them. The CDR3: CASSQGPGTEQYF. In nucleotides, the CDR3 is TGCGCCAGCAGCCAAGGACCTGGGACCGAGCAGTACTTC.

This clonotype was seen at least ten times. The chain's CDR3 is CAAGASGSLEQYF. The CDR3 nucleotides are TGTGCCGCGGGAGCGAGCGGGAGTCTCGAGCAGTACTTC. The V gene is TRBV28, the J gene TRBJ2-7, with 8 bases that match TRBD2. Looked up from germline, CDR1 is MDHEN and CDR2 is SYDVKM. The trim removed 11 bases at V and 6 bases at J, leaving 12 bases unmatched. The CDR3 contains 13 residues.

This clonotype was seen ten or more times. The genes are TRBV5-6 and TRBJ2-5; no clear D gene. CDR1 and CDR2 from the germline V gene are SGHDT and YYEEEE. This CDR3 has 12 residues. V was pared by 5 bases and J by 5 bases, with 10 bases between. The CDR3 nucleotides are TGTGCCAGCAGGGGTCCATGGGAGACCCAGTACTTC. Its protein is CASRGPWETQYF.

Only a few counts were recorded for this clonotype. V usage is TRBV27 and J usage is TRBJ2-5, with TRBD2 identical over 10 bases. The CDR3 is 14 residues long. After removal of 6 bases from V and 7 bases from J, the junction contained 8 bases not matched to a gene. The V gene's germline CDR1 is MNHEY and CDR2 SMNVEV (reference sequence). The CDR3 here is CASRLLAGEGTQYF. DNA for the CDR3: TGTGCCAGCAGACTTCTAGCGGGAGAGGGGACCCAGTACTTC.

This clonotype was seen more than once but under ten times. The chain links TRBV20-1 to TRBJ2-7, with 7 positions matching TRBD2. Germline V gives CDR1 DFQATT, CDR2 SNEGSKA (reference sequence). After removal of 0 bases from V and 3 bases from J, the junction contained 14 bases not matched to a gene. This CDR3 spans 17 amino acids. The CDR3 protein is CSARDISGRREDYEQYF. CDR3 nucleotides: TGCAGTGCTAGAGATATTAGCGGCCGTCGGGAGGACTACGAGCAGTACTTC.

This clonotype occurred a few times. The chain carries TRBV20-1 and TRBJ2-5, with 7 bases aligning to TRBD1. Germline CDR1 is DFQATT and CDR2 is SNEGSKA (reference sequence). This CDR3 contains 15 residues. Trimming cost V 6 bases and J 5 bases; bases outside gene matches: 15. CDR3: CSADLDRPLGETQYF. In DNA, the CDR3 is TGCAGTGCAGACCTGGACAGGCCATTGGGGGAGACCCAGTACTTC.

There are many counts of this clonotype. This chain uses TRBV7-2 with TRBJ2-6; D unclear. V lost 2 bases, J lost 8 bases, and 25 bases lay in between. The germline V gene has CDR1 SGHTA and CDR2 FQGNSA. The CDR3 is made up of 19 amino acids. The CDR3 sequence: CASSLRVVKAFLGTNVLTF. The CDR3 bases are TGTGCCAGCAGCTTACGAGTGGTCAAGGCCTTTCTGGGGACCAACGTCCTGACTTTC. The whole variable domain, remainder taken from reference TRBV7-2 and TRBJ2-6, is GAGVSQSPSNKVTEKGKDVELRCDPISGHTALYWYRQSLGQGLEFLIYFQGNSAPDKSGLPSDRFSAERTGGSVSTLTIQRTQQEDSAVYLCASSLRVVKAFLGTNVLTFGAGSRLTVL.

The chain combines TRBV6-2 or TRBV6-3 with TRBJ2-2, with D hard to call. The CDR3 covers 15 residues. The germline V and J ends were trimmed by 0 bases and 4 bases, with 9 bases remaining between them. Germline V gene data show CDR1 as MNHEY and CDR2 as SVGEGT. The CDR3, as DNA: TGTGCCAGCAGTTACTCGCTGCGGAGCACCGGGGAGCTGTTTTTT. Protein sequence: CASSYSLRSTGELFF.

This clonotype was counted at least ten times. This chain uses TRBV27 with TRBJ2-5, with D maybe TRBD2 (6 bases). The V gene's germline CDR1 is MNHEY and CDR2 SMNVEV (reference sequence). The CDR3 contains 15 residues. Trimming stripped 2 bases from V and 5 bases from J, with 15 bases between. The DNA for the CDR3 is TGTGCCAGCAGTTTACGGGCCCCTGGGAGGGAGACCCAGTACTTC. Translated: CASSLRAPGRETQYF.

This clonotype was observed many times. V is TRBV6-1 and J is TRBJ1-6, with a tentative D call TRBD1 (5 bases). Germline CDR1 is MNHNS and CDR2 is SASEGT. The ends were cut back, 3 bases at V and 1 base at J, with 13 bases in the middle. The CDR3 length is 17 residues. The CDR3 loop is CASSDGAGRSYNSPLHF. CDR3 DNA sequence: TGTGCCAGCAGTGATGGTGCAGGGCGATCCTATAATTCACCCCTCCACTTT.

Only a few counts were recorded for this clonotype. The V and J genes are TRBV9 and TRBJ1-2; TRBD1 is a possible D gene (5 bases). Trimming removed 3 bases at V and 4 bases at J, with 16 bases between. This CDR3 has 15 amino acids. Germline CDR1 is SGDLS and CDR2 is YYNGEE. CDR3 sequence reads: CASSASSRGPYGYTF. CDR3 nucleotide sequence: TGTGCCAGCAGCGCCTCCTCTAGGGGCCCCTATGGCTACACCTTC.

Written as DNA, the CDR3 is TGTGCCAGCACCCGCGGCGCGTATTATGGCTACACCTTC. Translation gives CASTRGAYYGYTF. This chain uses TRBV6-7 with TRBJ1-2, with D hard to call. TRBV6-7 falls under the ORF class, with uncertain function. V shed 7 bases and J shed 5 bases, with 14 bases lying between them. This CDR3 has 13 amino acids.

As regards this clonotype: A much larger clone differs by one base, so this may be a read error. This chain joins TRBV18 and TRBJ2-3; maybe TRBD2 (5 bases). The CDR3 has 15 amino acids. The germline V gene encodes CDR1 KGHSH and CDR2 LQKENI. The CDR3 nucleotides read TGTGCCAGCCCACCGGGAAGTGAAAACACAGATACGCAGTATTTT. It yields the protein CASPPGSENTDTQYF.

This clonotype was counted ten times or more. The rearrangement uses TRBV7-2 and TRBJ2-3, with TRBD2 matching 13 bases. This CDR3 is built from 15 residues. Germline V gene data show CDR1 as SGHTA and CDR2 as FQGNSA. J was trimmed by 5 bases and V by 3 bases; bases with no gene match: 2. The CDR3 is CASSFRTSGGDTQYF. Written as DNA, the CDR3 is TGTGCCAGCAGCTTTAGGACTAGCGGGGGAGATACGCAGTATTTT.

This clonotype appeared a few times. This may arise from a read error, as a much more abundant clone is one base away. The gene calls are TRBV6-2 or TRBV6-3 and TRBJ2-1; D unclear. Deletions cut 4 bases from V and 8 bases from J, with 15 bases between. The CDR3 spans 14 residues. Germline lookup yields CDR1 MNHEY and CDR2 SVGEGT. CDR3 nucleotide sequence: TGTGCCAGCAGTTGCCCCGGACCAGTTGATGAGCAGTTCTTC. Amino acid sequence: CASSCPGPVDEQFF.